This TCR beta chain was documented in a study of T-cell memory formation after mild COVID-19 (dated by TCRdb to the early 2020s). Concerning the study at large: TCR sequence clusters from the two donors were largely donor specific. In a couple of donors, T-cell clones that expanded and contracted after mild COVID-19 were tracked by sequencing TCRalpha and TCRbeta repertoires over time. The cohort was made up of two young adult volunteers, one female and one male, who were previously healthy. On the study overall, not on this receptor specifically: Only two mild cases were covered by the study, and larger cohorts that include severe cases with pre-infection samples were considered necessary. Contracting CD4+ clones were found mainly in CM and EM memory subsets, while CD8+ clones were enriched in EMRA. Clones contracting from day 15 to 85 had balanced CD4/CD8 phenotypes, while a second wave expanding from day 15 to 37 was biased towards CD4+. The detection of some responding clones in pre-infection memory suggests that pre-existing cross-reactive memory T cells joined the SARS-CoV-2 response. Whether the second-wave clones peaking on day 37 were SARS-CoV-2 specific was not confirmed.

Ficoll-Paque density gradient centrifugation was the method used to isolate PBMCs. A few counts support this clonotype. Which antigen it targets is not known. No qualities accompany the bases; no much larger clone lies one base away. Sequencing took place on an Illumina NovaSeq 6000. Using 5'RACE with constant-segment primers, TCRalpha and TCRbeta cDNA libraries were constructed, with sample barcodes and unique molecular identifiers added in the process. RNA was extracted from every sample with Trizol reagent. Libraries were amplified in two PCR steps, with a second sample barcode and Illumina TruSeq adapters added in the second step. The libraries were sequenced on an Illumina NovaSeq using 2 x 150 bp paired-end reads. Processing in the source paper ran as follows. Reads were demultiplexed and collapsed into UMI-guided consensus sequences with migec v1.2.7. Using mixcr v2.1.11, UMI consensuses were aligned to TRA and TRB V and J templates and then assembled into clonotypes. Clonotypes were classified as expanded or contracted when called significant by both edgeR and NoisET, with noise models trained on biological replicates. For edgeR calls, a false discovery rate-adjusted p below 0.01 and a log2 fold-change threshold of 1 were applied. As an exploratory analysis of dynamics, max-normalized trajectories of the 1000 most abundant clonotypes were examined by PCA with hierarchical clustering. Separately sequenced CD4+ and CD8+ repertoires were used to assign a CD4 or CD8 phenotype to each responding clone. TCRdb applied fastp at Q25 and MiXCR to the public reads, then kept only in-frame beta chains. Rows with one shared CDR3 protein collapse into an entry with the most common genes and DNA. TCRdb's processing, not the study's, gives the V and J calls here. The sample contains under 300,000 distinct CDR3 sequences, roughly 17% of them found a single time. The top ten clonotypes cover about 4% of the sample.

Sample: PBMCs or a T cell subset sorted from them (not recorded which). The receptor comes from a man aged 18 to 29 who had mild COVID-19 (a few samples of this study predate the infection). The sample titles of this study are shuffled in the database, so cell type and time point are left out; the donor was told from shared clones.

This receptor has the CDR3 CSASRAVGPDTQYF. The base sequence is TGCAGTGCTAGTCGCGCTGTAGGTCCAGATACGCAGTATTTT. The receptor chain draws on TRBV20-1 and TRBJ2-3; the D gene remains uncertain. Trimming takes 3 bases from V and 4 bases from J, and the germline ends sit 14 bases apart. Measured from the cysteine to the phenylalanine, the CDR3 is 14 residues long. Just the 42-base CDR3 DNA is kept, in frame starting at base 1. Based on the germline V gene (reference sequence), the CDR1 and CDR2 sequences are DFQATT and SNEGSKA.